This T cell receptor (beta chain) was captured in a study of CD8 T cells in Susac syndrome. With random hexamers, reverse transcription was performed on about 0.5 to 1 ug of RNA. TCRdb ran MiXCR on the immunoSEQ multiplex PCR reads and lists one entry per CDR3 protein. The sample lists roughly 190,000 distinct CDR3 sequences, around 95% occurring once. CDR3 size: 13 residues. Germline CDR1 is SEHNR and CDR2 is FQNEAQ (reference sequence). Trimming pared 7 bases from V and 1 base from J, leaving 7 bases between. This clonotype is a singleton in its sample. What it binds is unknown. Points from the study as a whole: The study recognized that the number of individuals in its TCR sequencing and HLA analysis was relatively small.

This clonotype was obtained from a human donor with Susac syndrome. The rearrangement joins TRBV7-9 to TRBJ2-2, with no clear D. The specimen was CD8+ T cells from PBMCs. DNA for the CDR3: TGTGCCAGCAACAACCTGAACACCGGGGAGCTGTTTTTT. Translation: CASNNLNTGELFF. Combining the CDR3 with reference TRBV7-9 and TRBJ2-2 gives the whole variable domain DTGVSQNPRHKITKRGQNVTFRCDPISEHNRLYWYRQTLGQGPEFLTYFQNEAQLEKSRLLSDRFSAERPKGSFSTLEIQRTEQGDSAMYLCASNNLNTGELFFGEGSRLTVL.